This TCR beta chain was identified in a study of cytomegalovirus exposure and HLA in healthy donors. Primers for the PCR totalled 60 Vbeta and 13 Jbeta. Only in-frame clones appear in the TCRdb table, and some are missing; sequencing was by immunoSEQ multiplex PCR. Here the sample spans some 87,000 clones, 60% to 85% being singletons. The CDR3 totals 17 residues. Losses at the gene ends were 4 bases for V and 2 bases for J; bases not matched to a gene: 12. From germline, CDR1 is SQVTM and CDR2 ANQGSEA. V gene TRBV29-1 combines with J gene TRBJ2-7, with TRBD1 matching 12 bases. The material sequenced was PBMCs. This receptor was obtained from a man aged 18 to 30 in good health and CMV-seropositive. The CDR3 DNA sequence: TGCAGCGTTGGCAACGACCGGGACAGGGGGCTAACCTACGAGCAGTACTTC. Its protein product is CSVGNDRDRGLTYEQYF.